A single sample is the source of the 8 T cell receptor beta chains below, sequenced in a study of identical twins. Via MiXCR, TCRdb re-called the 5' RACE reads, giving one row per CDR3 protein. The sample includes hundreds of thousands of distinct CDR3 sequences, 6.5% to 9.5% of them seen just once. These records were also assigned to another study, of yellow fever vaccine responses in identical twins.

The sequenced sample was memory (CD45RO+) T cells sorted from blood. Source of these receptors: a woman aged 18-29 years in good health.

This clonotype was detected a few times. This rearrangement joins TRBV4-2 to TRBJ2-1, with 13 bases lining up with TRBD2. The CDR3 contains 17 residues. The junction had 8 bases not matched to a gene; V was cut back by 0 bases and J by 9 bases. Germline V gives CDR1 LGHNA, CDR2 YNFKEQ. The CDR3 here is CASSQEQGTSGVGEQFF. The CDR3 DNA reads TGTGCCAGCAGCCAAGAACAAGGGACTAGCGGGGTCGGTGAGCAGTTCTTC.

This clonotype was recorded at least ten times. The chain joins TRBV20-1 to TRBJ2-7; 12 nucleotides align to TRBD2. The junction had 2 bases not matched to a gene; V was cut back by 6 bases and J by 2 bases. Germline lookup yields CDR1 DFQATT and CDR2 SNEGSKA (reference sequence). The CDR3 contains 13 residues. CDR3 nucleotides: TGCAGTGCCTGGACTAGCGGGACCTACGAGCAGTACTTC. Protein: CSAWTSGTYEQYF.

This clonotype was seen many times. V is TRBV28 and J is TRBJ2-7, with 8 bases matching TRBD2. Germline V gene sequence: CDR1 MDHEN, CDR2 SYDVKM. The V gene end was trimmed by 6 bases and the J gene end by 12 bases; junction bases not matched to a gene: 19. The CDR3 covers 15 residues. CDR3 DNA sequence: TGTGCCAGCAGCCGCCCGGGGGGGAGCCAAACGGGTTGGTACTTC. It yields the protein CASSRPGGSQTGWYF.

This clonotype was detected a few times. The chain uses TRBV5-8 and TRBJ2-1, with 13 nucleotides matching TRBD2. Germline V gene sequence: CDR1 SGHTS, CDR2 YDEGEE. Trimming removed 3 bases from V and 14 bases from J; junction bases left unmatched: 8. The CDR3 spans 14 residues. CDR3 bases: TGTGCCAGCAGCTCCGGACTAGCGGGGGCTACTGAGTTCTTC. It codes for CASSSGLAGATEFF.

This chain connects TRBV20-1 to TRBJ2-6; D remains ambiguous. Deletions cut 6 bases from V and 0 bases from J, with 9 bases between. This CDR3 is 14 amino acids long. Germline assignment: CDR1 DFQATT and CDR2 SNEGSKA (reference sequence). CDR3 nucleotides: TGCAGTGCCCCGATTTTCTCTGGGGCCAACGTCCTGACTTTC. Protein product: CSAPIFSGANVLTF.

The CDR3 loop reads CASSLGNSYGYTF. CDR3 DNA: TGCGCCAGCAGTCTGGGGAACAGCTATGGCTACACCTTC. The V and J genes are TRBV10-2 and TRBJ1-2; D unresolved. Germline-derived CDR1 and CDR2 are WSHSY and SAAADI. The CDR3 spans 13 residues. Trimming stripped 5 bases from V and 4 bases from J, with 11 bases between.

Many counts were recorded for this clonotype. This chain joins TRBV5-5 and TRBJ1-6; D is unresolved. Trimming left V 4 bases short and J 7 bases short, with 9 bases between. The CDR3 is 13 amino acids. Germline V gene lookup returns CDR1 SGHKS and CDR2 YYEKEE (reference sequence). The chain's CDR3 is CASSQDGNSPLHF. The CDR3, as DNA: TGTGCCAGCAGCCAGGATGGGAATTCACCCCTCCACTTT.

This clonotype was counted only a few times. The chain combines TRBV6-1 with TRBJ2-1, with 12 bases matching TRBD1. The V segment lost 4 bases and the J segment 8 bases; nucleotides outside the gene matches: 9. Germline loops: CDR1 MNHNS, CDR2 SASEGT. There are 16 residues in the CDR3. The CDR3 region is CASSAPGQGAGDEQFF. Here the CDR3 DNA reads TGTGCCAGCAGTGCCCCGGGACAGGGGGCTGGGGATGAGCAGTTCTTC.